Presented here are 16 T cell receptor beta chains from one specimen sequenced in a study of OX40 agonist ivuxolimab in advanced cancers. The library was obtained by the immunoSEQ multiplex PCR assay. TCRdb carries this immuneACCESS record with in-frame sequences only. Its versions omit some clonotypes, under half of them owing to an unresolved V gene in the studies checked, with the rest unexplained. This sample holds about 75,000 clones; about 88% were observed only once. The ten largest make up nearly 8% of the sample. The sequenced sample was CD4+ or CD8+ T cells sorted from blood, obtained in a trial of the OX40 agonist ivuxolimab. These receptors were taken from an adult with an advanced solid tumor such as melanoma, head and neck, liver or kidney cancer.

The CDR3 sequence is CASSWRGGPQHF. The CDR3 coding sequence is TGTGCCAGCAGCTGGCGGGGAGGGCCCCAGCATTTT. The chain couples TRBV2 to TRBJ1-5; D is unresolved. Trimming left V 6 bases short and J 9 bases short, with 12 bases between. Germline loops: CDR1 SNHLY, CDR2 FYNNEI. This CDR3 is built from 12 residues.

CDR3 region: CASSQEASVGTQYF. The DNA of the CDR3 is TGCGCCAGCAGCCAAGAGGCTAGCGTGGGTACGCAGTATTTT. The chain carries TRBV4-1 and TRBJ2-3, with a possible D match to TRBD2 (6 bases). With 0 bases removed from V and 8 bases from J, the gap between germline ends came to 12 bases. The length of the CDR3 is 14 residues. Germline V lookup: CDR1 MGHRA, CDR2 YSYEKL.

This clone was recorded once. The gene calls are TRBV4-3 and TRBJ1-5; D not certain. This CDR3 has 14 residues. The germline V gene encodes CDR1 LGHNA and CDR2 YSLEER. Between the trimmed V and J ends, which lost 3 bases and 1 base, there was a span of 7 bases. Here the CDR3 DNA reads TGCGCCAGCAGCCACCGGGTGAGCAATCAGCCCCAGCATTTT. It specifies CASSHRVSNQPQHF.

The chain employs TRBV7-6 and TRBJ2-7; D perhaps matches TRBD1 (6 bases). V was pared by 2 bases and J by 0 bases, with 8 bases between. The CDR3 has 14 residues. CDR1 is SGHVS, CDR2 FNYEAQ, per germline. In nucleotides, the CDR3 is TGTGCCAGCAGCTTAAAGGACAGCTCCTACGAGCAGTACTTC. Its protein product is CASSLKDSSYEQYF.

This CDR3 reads CACPGLAEKPHVTDTQYF. The DNA for the CDR3 is TGTGCCTGTCCGGGACTAGCGGAGAAGCCCCACGTCACAGATACGCAGTATTTT. The V call is TRBV30, the J call TRBJ2-3, with 11 positions matching TRBD2. This CDR3 comprises 18 residues. Germline V gene lookup returns CDR1 GTSNPN and CDR2 SVGIG (reference sequence). Trimming removed 6 bases from V and 2 bases from J; junction bases left unmatched: 16.

This sequence joins TRBV19 and TRBJ2-3; weak D call: TRBD2 (5 bases). Trimming cost V 3 bases and J 11 bases, with 24 bases left between them. This CDR3 comprises 16 residues. The germline CDR1 and CDR2 sequences are LNHDA and SQIVND (reference sequence). The CDR3 sequence: CASSIAFASSNWGQYF. CDR3 DNA: TGTGCCAGTAGTATTGCATTTGCTAGCTCGAATTGGGGGCAGTATTTT.

V and J are TRBV5-8 and TRBJ1-3, with D perhaps TRBD1 (6 bases). The V end was cut by 2 bases, the J end by 6 bases, with 15 bases between. From germline, CDR1 is SGHTS and CDR2 YDEGEE. The CDR3 is 15 amino acids. CDR3 in DNA: TGTGCCAGCAGCTTACACACAGGGTCCGCAAACACCATATATTTT. It is translated as CASSLHTGSANTIYF.

The chain uses TRBV19 and TRBJ1-5, with TRBD1 identical over 7 bases. CDR3 length equals 15 residues. V lost 4 bases to trimming and J lost 0 bases; unmatched junction nucleotides: 3. Per germline, CDR1 LNHDA and CDR2 SQIVND (reference sequence). The CDR3 protein is CASSRGQHSNQPQHF. The CDR3 DNA is TGTGCCAGTAGTAGGGGACAGCATAGCAATCAGCCCCAGCATTTT.

V and J are TRBV6-1 and TRBJ1-2; the D is unclear. CDR1 is MNHNS and CDR2 is SASEGT in the germline V gene. The CDR3 extends over 14 amino acids. V lost 0 bases to trimming and J lost 4 bases, with 9 bases between them. The CDR3 DNA is TGTGCCAGCAGTGAAGCGGAAGGGTCCTATGGCTACACCTTC. Residues: CASSEAEGSYGYTF.

The rearrangement uses TRBV7-8 and TRBJ2-5; no reliable D call. The CDR3 consists of 14 residues. Germline V gives CDR1 SGHVS, CDR2 FQNEAQ. V lost 1 base and J lost 4, with 10 bases in between. CDR3 in amino acids: CASSLDQVGETQYF. As DNA, the CDR3 is TGTGCCAGCAGCTTAGATCAGGTGGGAGAGACCCAGTACTTC.

This rearrangement joins TRBV19 to TRBJ1-1, with no clear D. With 8 bases removed from V and 4 bases from J, the gap between germline ends came to 17 bases. CDR1 and CDR2 (germline): LNHDA, SQIVND (reference sequence). The CDR3 covers 14 residues. CDR3 sequence reads: CASGLGFERTEAFF. DNA for the CDR3: TGTGCCAGTGGTCTGGGATTCGAGCGCACTGAAGCTTTCTTT.

The chain employs TRBV7-9 and TRBJ2-7; 10 nucleotides match TRBD1. CDR1 SEHNR and CDR2 FQNEAQ come from the germline V gene (reference sequence). After removal of 4 bases from V and 0 bases from J, the junction contained 12 bases not matched to a gene. The CDR3 spans 18 residues. The CDR3 is CASSSGTGTGESSYEQYF. In DNA, the CDR3 is TGTGCCAGCAGCTCAGGGACCGGGACAGGGGAAAGCTCCTACGAGCAGTACTTC.

This clone has only one observation. V is TRBV5-4 and J is TRBJ1-2; a possible D gene is TRBD1 (5 bases). Germline V gives CDR1 SGHNT, CDR2 YYREEE (reference sequence). This CDR3 spans 14 amino acids. The V end was cut by 4 bases, the J end by 4 bases, with 14 bases between. CDR3 in amino acids: CASSLGRYSYGYTF. The CDR3 DNA reads as TGTGCCAGCAGCCTGGGACGGTATTCCTATGGCTACACCTTC.

This clone appeared a single time. The V and J genes are TRBV6-5 and TRBJ2-7; no clear D gene. Deletions cut 4 bases from V and 1 base from J, with 14 bases between. Germline V gives CDR1 MNHEY, CDR2 SVGAGI. CDR3 size: 15 residues. CDR3 residues: CASSSLGFQSYEQYF. CDR3 nucleotide sequence: TGTGCCAGCAGTTCCCTCGGATTTCAATCCTACGAGCAGTACTTC.

V is TRBV30 and J is TRBJ1-5; D remains ambiguous. Trimming pared 4 bases from V and 9 bases from J, leaving 13 bases between. The CDR3 is made up of 12 amino acids. From germline, CDR1 is GTSNPN and CDR2 SVGIG (reference sequence). The CDR3 loop is CAWNTGPGPQHF. CDR3 DNA sequence: TGTGCCTGGAACACGGGCCCGGGGCCCCAGCATTTT.

The J gene is TRBJ2-3, the V gene TRBV15; D uncertain. Germline V CDR1 and CDR2: LNHNV, YYDKDF (reference sequence). V shed 2 bases and J shed 2 bases, with 14 bases lying between them. This CDR3 has 16 amino acids. CDR3 DNA sequence: TGTGCCACCAGCAGATCCGATTACCGCGCCACAGATACGCAGTATTTT. It translates to CATSRSDYRATDTQYF.